The 23 T cell receptor beta chains presented below share a single source sample, sequenced in a study of blood T cell repertoires in COVID-19. The protocol was immunoSEQ multiplex PCR, while the TCRdb copy is restricted to in-frame clones and leaves out a portion. The sample lists about 100,000 clones, roughly nine tenths seen once, with around 1.6% in the top ten. Sample: peripheral blood. These receptors all stem from a man aged 60 to 75 with acute or convalescent COVID-19.

The V and J genes are TRBV2 and TRBJ1-5, with a tentative D call TRBD1 (6 bases). The CDR3 contains 15 residues. Germline CDR1 reads SNHLY; CDR2 reads FYNNEI. Trimming took off 8 bases at V and 3 bases at J, with 17 bases between the two ends. This CDR3 is CASVPRGGPNQPQHF. CDR3 sequence (DNA): TGTGCCAGCGTGCCAAGGGGGGGGCCCAATCAGCCCCAGCATTTT. Looking up the rest from reference TRBV2 and TRBJ1-5 gives the full variable domain: EPEVTQTPSHQVTQMGQEVILRCVPISNHLYFYWYRQILGQKVEFLVSFYNNEISEKSEIFDDQFSVERPDGSNFTLKIRSTKLEDSAMYFCASVPRGGPNQPQHFGDGTRLSIL.

V and J are TRBV11-2 and TRBJ1-4; D might be TRBD1 (5 bases). The CDR3 spans 17 residues. The germline V gene encodes CDR1 SGHAT and CDR2 FQNNGV. V lost 0 bases to trimming and J lost 8 bases, with 19 bases between them. CDR3 in DNA: TGTGCCAGCAGCTTAGATACAGGCGTACACTTTAGAGAAAAACTGTTTTTT. This sequence encodes CASSLDTGVHFREKLFF. Full variable domain (missing parts from reference TRBV11-2 and TRBJ1-4): EAGVAQSPRYKIIEKRQSVAFWCNPISGHATLYWYQQILGQGPKLLIQFQNNGVVDDSQLPKDRFSAERLKGVDSTLKIQPAKLEDSAVYLCASSLDTGVHFREKLFFGSGTQLSVL.

This clone was counted a few times. V and J are TRBV5-6 and TRBJ1-2; D is unresolved. Trimming stripped 5 bases from V and 2 bases from J, with 13 bases between. The CDR3 has 14 amino acids. The germline gives CDR1 SGHDT, CDR2 YYEEEE. CDR3 DNA: TGTGCCAGCAGTTCCGTTACGCGGAACTATGGCTACACCTTC. It is translated as CASSSVTRNYGYTF.

This chain joins TRBV28 and TRBJ2-7, with D perhaps TRBD1 (6 bases). The V and J ends lost 9 bases and 3 bases respectively, with 18 bases between them. In germline, CDR1 is MDHEN, CDR2 SYDVKM. The CDR3 length is 14 residues. The CDR3 sequence is CASARTLQGYEQYF. The CDR3 DNA reads as TGTGCCAGTGCCCGAACACTACAGGGCTACGAGCAGTACTTC.

The V and J genes are TRBV28 and TRBJ1-4, with 10 bases identical to TRBD1. V lost 2 bases and J lost 10; bases outside the gene matches: 4. Germline CDR1 reads MDHEN; CDR2 reads SYDVKM. The CDR3 extends over 14 amino acids. Written as DNA, the CDR3 is TGTGCCAGCAGTTTACCCGGACAGGGGGGAAAACTGTTTTTT. As protein: CASSLPGQGGKLFF.

The chain couples TRBV7-3 to TRBJ2-5; 8 bases are a match to TRBD1. Germline assignment: CDR1 SGHTA and CDR2 FQGTGA. The CDR3 sequence is 22 residues long. Unmatched junction bases numbered 28, after V lost 5 bases and J lost 2 bases. The CDR3 here is CASSPRGTTGAPWPRPQETQYF. The CDR3 nucleotides are TGTGCCAGCAGCCCCCGGGGTACGACAGGGGCCCCGTGGCCTCGGCCTCAAGAGACCCAGTACTTC.

The genes are TRBV6-5 and TRBJ1-3; 7 bases line up with TRBD1. Germline V CDR1 and CDR2: MNHEY, SVGAGI. The CDR3 totals 13 residues. The J segment lost 4 bases and the V segment lost 6 bases, leaving 3 bases of the junction unmatched. In DNA, the CDR3 is TGTGCCAGCAGACCAGGGGGAGGAAACACCATATATTTT. The encoded protein is CASRPGGGNTIYF.

J is TRBJ2-2 and V is TRBV12-3 or TRBV12-4; no definite D call. V lost 7 bases to trimming and J lost 7 bases, with 13 bases between them. CDR3 length equals 13 residues. The CDR3 DNA reads as TGTGCCAGCAAACTATTAATGAGCGGGGAGCTGTTTTTT. Amino acid sequence: CASKLLMSGELFF.

The V and J genes are TRBV10-3 and TRBJ2-7, with TRBD1 matching over 7 bases. The CDR3 covers 14 residues. V shed 7 bases and J 7 bases; nucleotides not matched to a gene: 13. Germline assignment: CDR1 ENHRY and CDR2 SYGVKD. The CDR3 DNA reads TGTGCCATCACCCCGGGACAGATGCCCAGGGAGCAGTACTTC. Translation gives CAITPGQMPREQYF.

The chain carries TRBV27 and TRBJ2-5, with 9 nucleotides matching TRBD1. This CDR3 region has 17 residues. Unmatched junction bases numbered 13, after V lost 3 bases and J lost 5 bases. In germline, CDR1 is MNHEY, CDR2 SMNVEV (reference sequence). This chain's CDR3 is CASSFSQQGAGDETQYF. The CDR3 DNA reads TGTGCCAGCAGTTTTTCTCAACAGGGGGCCGGTGACGAGACCCAGTACTTC.

The rearrangement links TRBV27 to TRBJ2-7; 10 positions agree with TRBD2. The CDR3 contains 15 residues. V was pared by 1 base and J by 2 bases, with 2 bases of the junction left unmatched. The germline gives CDR1 MNHEY, CDR2 SMNVEV (reference sequence). The CDR3 sequence: CASSLFSGGPYEQYF. CDR3 nucleotides: TGTGCCAGCAGTTTATTTAGCGGGGGGCCCTACGAGCAGTACTTC.

V and J are TRBV7-3 and TRBJ2-5; the match to TRBD2 covers 10 bases. This CDR3 region has 15 residues. With 4 bases clipped from V and 3 bases from J, the junction kept 5 bases outside the gene matches. Germline V CDR1 and CDR2: SGHTA, FQGTGA. CDR3 sequence: CASSSDGLAEETQYF. Here the CDR3 DNA reads TGTGCCAGCAGCTCTGACGGACTAGCGGAAGAGACCCAGTACTTC.

This clone was recorded only once. The chain has TRBV30 and TRBJ1-5; tentative D call: TRBD1 (6 bases). V lost 2 bases, J lost 7 bases, and 12 bases lay in between. Per the germline V gene, CDR1 is GTSNPN and CDR2 is SVGIG (reference sequence). There are 13 residues in the CDR3. The CDR3, as DNA: TGTGCCTGGAGTTTATCAGGGGTCCAGCCCCAGCATTTT. Translation: CAWSLSGVQPQHF.

The CDR3 spells CASSQDGGTSGRETQYF. DNA of the CDR3: TGCGCCAGCAGCCAAGATGGTGGCACTAGCGGGAGGGAGACCCAGTACTTC. The chain is built from TRBV4-3 and TRBJ2-5, with 12 bases lining up with TRBD2. V was pared by 0 bases and J by 5 bases, with 7 bases of the junction left unmatched. This CDR3 is built from 17 residues. Germline V gives CDR1 LGHNA, CDR2 YSLEER.

This chain joins TRBV2 and TRBJ1-5; possibly TRBD1 for D (5 bases). V dropped 6 bases and J dropped 5 bases, with 20 bases sitting between them. Germline V lookup: CDR1 SNHLY, CDR2 FYNNEI. CDR3 length: 16 amino acids. CDR3 sequence reads: CASSDTSTGPYQPQHF. In DNA, the CDR3 is TGTGCCAGCAGCGATACCTCCACAGGACCATATCAGCCCCAGCATTTT.

This CDR3 reads CASSEGLAGVDEQFF. The CDR3 region has the DNA TGTGCCAGCAGCGAGGGACTAGCGGGAGTAGATGAGCAGTTCTTC. The V call is TRBV9, the J call TRBJ2-1; 14 nucleotides line up with TRBD2. The CDR3 has 15 residues. V lost 3 bases and J lost 8; bases outside the gene matches: 4. Germline V gene sequence: CDR1 SGDLS, CDR2 YYNGEE.

The chain joins TRBV6-6 to TRBJ2-1; 8 nucleotides align to TRBD2. Germline V gene lookup returns CDR1 MNHNY and CDR2 SVGAGI (reference sequence). The junction had 4 bases not matched to a gene; V was cut back by 0 bases and J by 9 bases. The CDR3 runs 14 residues. The CDR3 is CASSYSGTRVEQFF. The CDR3 nucleotides are TGTGCCAGCAGTTACTCCGGGACTAGGGTTGAGCAGTTCTTC.

The J gene is TRBJ2-2, the V gene TRBV19; D uncertain. V was cut by 2 bases and J by 5 bases, with 9 bases left in between. From germline, CDR1 is LNHDA and CDR2 SQIVND (reference sequence). This CDR3 region has 14 residues. The CDR3 region is CASSIFLVTGELFF. The CDR3 DNA is TGTGCCAGTAGTATATTTCTCGTGACCGGGGAGCTGTTTTTT. Full variable domain (rest looked up from reference TRBV19 and TRBJ2-2): DGGITQSPKYLFRKEGQNVTLSCEQNLNHDAMYWYRQDPGQGLRLIYYSQIVNDFQKGDIAEGYSVSREKKESFPLTVTSAQKNPTAFYLCASSIFLVTGELFFGEGSRLTVL.

This chain connects TRBV19 to TRBJ2-7; 10 bases match TRBD2. CDR1 is LNHDA and CDR2 is SQIVND in the germline V gene (reference sequence). With V trimmed by 4 bases and J by 5 bases, 11 bases remained unmatched. The CDR3 runs 16 residues. Here the CDR3 DNA reads TGTGCCAGTAGTACCCCCCAAGCGGGAGGGGAGAACGAGCAGTACTTC. Translated: CASSTPQAGGENEQYF.

The chain recombines TRBV28 with TRBJ1-3, with a weak D call TRBD1 (6 bases). Trimming stripped 1 base from V and 1 base from J, with 11 bases between. CDR1 is MDHEN and CDR2 is SYDVKM in the germline V gene. This CDR3 contains 16 residues. The CDR3 loop is CASSLYRGASGNTIYF. CDR3 DNA: TGTGCCAGCAGTTTATATCGGGGGGCGTCTGGAAACACCATATATTTT.

The chain combines TRBV4-3 with TRBJ2-2; D remains ambiguous. The V gene's germline CDR1 is LGHNA and CDR2 YSLEER. The CDR3 has 14 residues. The ends were cut back, 1 base at V and 8 bases at J, with 11 bases in the middle. This CDR3 is CASSQAVAWGELFF. The CDR3 DNA follows: TGCGCCAGCAGCCAAGCAGTGGCTTGGGGGGAGCTGTTTTTT.

The J gene is TRBJ1-3, the V gene TRBV29-1; D gene uncertain. Trimming took 0 bases from V and 0 from J, leaving 9 bases between them. The germline gives CDR1 SQVTM, CDR2 ANQGSEA. This CDR3 region has 15 residues. CDR3 bases: TGCAGCGTTGAAGATGGCAGGCCCTCTGGAAACACCATATATTTT. Its protein product is CSVEDGRPSGNTIYF.

This clone has only a few counts. The chain is built from TRBV7-2 and TRBJ2-1; TRBD1 matches at 7 bases. V gave up 4 bases and J gave up 4 bases; unmatched junction bases: 7. The CDR3 consists of 15 residues. Germline V gives CDR1 SGHTA, CDR2 FQGNSA. The CDR3: CASSYPGQEYNEQFF. CDR3 coding DNA: TGTGCCAGCAGCTACCCTGGACAGGAGTACAATGAGCAGTTCTTC.